What follows are 20 T cell receptor beta chains derived from one specimen sequenced in a study of tumour-infiltrating T cells in Burkitt lymphoma. The data were produced by immunoSEQ multiplex PCR, yet TCRdb's version contains in-frame clones alone and is incomplete. The sample yields 4,500 to 5,000 clones, 20% to 25% seen once. Sequences were obtained from tumor tissue. The receptors were gathered from a human donor with diffuse large B-cell lymphoma.

This chain uses TRBV15 with TRBJ2-7, with D possibly TRBD1 on 6 matching bases. Between the trimmed V and J ends, which lost 1 base and 6 bases, there was a span of 19 bases. The CDR3 is made up of 16 amino acids. The germline V gene encodes CDR1 LNHNV and CDR2 YYDKDF (reference sequence). CDR3 sequence reads: CATSRGGRGQFGEQYF. The CDR3 nucleotides are TGTGCCACCAGCAGAGGGGGCAGGGGTCAGTTCGGCGAGCAGTACTTC.

This clone turned up a few times. The gene calls are TRBV10-3 and TRBJ2-2; TRBD2 matches 7 bases. The CDR3 sequence is 16 residues long. J gave up 1 base and V 2 bases, and 4 bases lay outside the gene matches. Germline V lookup: CDR1 ENHRY, CDR2 SYGVKD. The CDR3 DNA reads as TGTGCCATCAGTGAGAGGGGAGGGATGAACACCGGGGAGCTGTTTTTT. Amino acid sequence: CAISERGGMNTGELFF.

The chain links TRBV27 to TRBJ2-7, with TRBD1 matching 7 bases. CDR3 length: 14 amino acids. V shed 8 bases and J 3 bases; nucleotides not matched to a gene: 10. The germline V gene has CDR1 MNHEY and CDR2 SMNVEV (reference sequence). Written as DNA, the CDR3 is TGTGCCAGCGGAGCCCCGGGACAGTTCTACGAGCAGTACTTC. Translation: CASGAPGQFYEQYF.

The genes are TRBV6-6 and TRBJ1-2; a weak D match, TRBD1 (6 bases). V shed 2 bases and J shed 7 bases, with 11 bases lying between them. Germline CDR1 and CDR2: MNHNY and SVGAGI (reference sequence). The CDR3 covers 13 residues. The CDR3 DNA reads TGTGCCAGCAGTTACCCGGGGGGCGCTGGCTACACCTTC. Residues: CASSYPGGAGYTF.

As DNA, the CDR3 is TGTGCCAGCAGCTGGGAGGGCCCCACAGATACGCAGTATTTT. It specifies CASSWEGPTDTQYF. The V and J genes are TRBV5-8 and TRBJ2-3; 7 bases are shared with TRBD2. This CDR3 spans 14 amino acids. The ends lost 3 bases at V and 2 bases at J; junction bases unmatched: 3. Germline V gives CDR1 SGHTS, CDR2 YDEGEE.

The rearrangement joins TRBV28 to TRBJ1-1; 10 bases are shared with TRBD1. This CDR3 is 18 amino acids long. V lost 4 bases and J lost 4; bases outside the gene matches: 15. Germline lookup yields CDR1 MDHEN and CDR2 SYDVKM. The CDR3, as DNA: TGTGCCAGCAGTTCATCGCTCCCGGGACAGGGGTTGGCCACTGAAGCTTTCTTT. It translates to CASSSSLPGQGLATEAFF.

CDR3 loop: CASSPGVLGGNQPQHF. CDR3 bases: TGTGCCAGCAGTCCCGGGGTCCTTGGAGGCAATCAGCCCCAGCATTTT. This rearrangement joins TRBV2 to TRBJ1-5, with unresolved D. V lost 5 bases, J lost 2 bases, and 16 bases lay in between. This CDR3 is built from 16 residues. CDR1 SNHLY and CDR2 FYNNEI come from the germline V gene.

This clone was seen a few times. This chain links TRBV10-3 with TRBJ1-4; 11 bases agree with TRBD1. Germline loops: CDR1 ENHRY, CDR2 SYGVKD. The CDR3 has 15 amino acids. The junction had 7 bases not matched to a gene; V was cut back by 5 bases and J by 8 bases. Written as DNA, the CDR3 is TGTGCCATCAGTTCCCCAGGGACAGGGGGGGAAAAACTGTTTTTT. As protein: CAISSPGTGGEKLFF.

This clone turned up a few times. This chain links TRBV27 with TRBJ1-2; D remains ambiguous. The CDR3 consists of 12 residues. V gave up 6 bases and J gave up 0 bases, with 5 bases separating them. CDR1 MNHEY and CDR2 SMNVEV come from the germline V gene (reference sequence). CDR3 protein: CASRAANYGYTF. The CDR3 nucleotides read TGTGCCAGCAGAGCAGCTAACTATGGCTACACCTTC.

The chain has TRBV7-2 and TRBJ1-5, with D unclear. Trimming took off 0 bases at V and 2 bases at J, with 8 bases between the two ends. CDR3 length: 15 amino acids. Germline lookup yields CDR1 SGHTA and CDR2 FQGNSA. Written as DNA, the CDR3 is TGTGCCAGCAGCTTAGCTCAAGGCGGCAATCAGCCCCAGCATTTT. It translates to CASSLAQGGNQPQHF.

The sample holds a few counts of this clone. The chain has TRBV18 and TRBJ2-2; tentatively, D is TRBD1 (5 bases). V gave up 6 bases and J gave up 0 bases, with 14 bases separating them. In germline, CDR1 is KGHSH, CDR2 LQKENI. The CDR3 totals 16 residues. The CDR3 DNA reads as TGTGCCAGCTCGAACGATCCCAGGGCGAACACCGGGGAGCTGTTTTTT. Its translation is CASSNDPRANTGELFF.

This rearrangement joins TRBV9 to TRBJ2-5; 7 bases are shared with TRBD2. Germline CDR1 and CDR2: SGDLS and YYNGEE. The CDR3 spans 16 residues. Trimming removed 0 bases from V and 1 base from J; junction bases left unmatched: 6. CDR3 protein: CASSVVGGSSQETQYF. The DNA for the CDR3 is TGTGCCAGCAGCGTAGTGGGGGGGAGCTCCCAAGAGACCCAGTACTTC.

This clone was seen more than once but under ten times. V is TRBV7-7 and J is TRBJ2-5, with TRBD2 as a possible D gene (5 bases). V gave up 3 bases and J gave up 4 bases, with 15 bases separating them. The length of the CDR3 is 15 residues. The germline V gene encodes CDR1 SSHAT and CDR2 FNYEAQ (reference sequence). CDR3 residues: CASSLLALAGETQYF. The CDR3 DNA reads as TGTGCCAGCAGCTTGCTAGCCCTGGCGGGAGAGACCCAGTACTTC.

The CDR3 region is CASSLVSSGANVLTF. DNA for the CDR3: TGCGCCAGCAGCTTGGTCAGCTCTGGGGCCAACGTCCTGACTTTC. V usage is TRBV5-1 and J usage is TRBJ2-6; D not certain. Trimming pared 0 bases from V and 0 bases from J, leaving 4 bases between. The CDR3 runs 15 residues. The germline V gene encodes CDR1 SGHRS and CDR2 YFSETQ.

The rearrangement links TRBV27 to TRBJ1-2; D is ambiguous. This CDR3 region has 14 residues. Trimming took off 4 bases at V and 1 base at J, with 10 bases between the two ends. Germline V gives CDR1 MNHEY, CDR2 SMNVEV (reference sequence). The chain's CDR3 is CASSSGGVNYGYTF. CDR3 DNA sequence: TGTGCCAGCAGTTCGGGCGGGGTTAACTATGGCTACACCTTC.

The V and J genes are TRBV11-3 and TRBJ2-7; D is possibly TRBD2 (5 bases). The germline gives CDR1 SGHNT, CDR2 YENEEA. The CDR3 has 16 residues. V shed 0 bases and J shed 3 bases, with 15 bases lying between them. This CDR3 reads CASSLDGSGPLYEQYF. The CDR3 DNA reads TGTGCCAGCAGCTTAGATGGGAGCGGCCCCCTCTACGAGCAGTACTTC. Full variable domain (outside the CDR3, taken from reference TRBV11-3 and TRBJ2-7): EAGVVQSPRYKIIEKKQPVAFWCNPISGHNTLYWYLQNLGQGPELLIRYENEEAVDDSQLPKDRFSAERLKGVDSTLKIQPAELGDSAVYLCASSLDGSGPLYEQYFGPGTRLTVT.

The chain has TRBV29-1 and TRBJ2-3; D may be TRBD1 or TRBD2 (6 bases each). V was trimmed by 0 bases and J by 2 bases, leaving 12 bases between them. The CDR3 extends over 15 amino acids. Germline CDR1 and CDR2: SQVTM and ANQGSEA. The CDR3 loop is CSVEEGGPSTDTQYF. CDR3 nucleotide sequence: TGCAGCGTTGAAGAAGGGGGGCCGTCCACAGATACGCAGTATTTT.

CDR3 in amino acids: CASSLRAATDTQYF. The CDR3 nucleotides are TGTGCCAGCAGTTTAAGAGCGGCCACAGATACGCAGTATTTT. The chain links TRBV28 to TRBJ2-3; tentatively, D is TRBD2 (5 bases). Germline CDR1 and CDR2: MDHEN and SYDVKM. The CDR3 runs to 14 residues. Trimming left V 2 bases short and J 2 bases short, with 8 bases between.

This clone was picked up a small number of times. The rearrangement joins TRBV10-3 to TRBJ1-4; 7 nucleotides match TRBD1. Germline assignment: CDR1 ENHRY and CDR2 SYGVKD. With V trimmed by 0 bases and J by 3 bases, 10 bases remained unmatched. This CDR3 comprises 18 residues. CDR3 region: CAISESAGGGRSNEKLFF. CDR3 nucleotides: TGTGCCATCAGTGAGTCAGCTGGAGGGGGCAGGTCTAATGAAAAACTGTTTTTT.

The chain uses TRBV27 and TRBJ1-5, with D possibly being TRBD1 (6 bases). The germline gives CDR1 MNHEY, CDR2 SMNVEV (reference sequence). The ends were cut back, 6 bases at V and 1 base at J, with 22 bases in the middle. The CDR3 is made up of 18 amino acids. The CDR3 DNA follows: TGTGCCAGCAGCCCTCGGGGGGGCGCGAGTCGAAGCAATCAGCCCCAGCATTTT. Translation gives CASSPRGGASRSNQPQHF.